This TCR beta chain was recorded in a study of Graves' ophthalmopathy and Graves' hyperthyroidism. Study conclusions and caveats: Ophthalmopathy progression was predicted with around 71% sensitivity and about 74% specificity.

V shed 4 bases, J shed 1 base, and the junction held 7 bases outside the gene matches. The CDR3 sequence is 15 residues long. CDR1 is SGHRS and CDR2 is YFSETQ in the germline V gene. Of note for this clonotype: No antigen is known for it.

For repertoire sequencing, the TCR beta CDR3 regions were amplified from RNA transcripts. RT-PCR with HTBI primers came first, then second-round multiplex PCR. Using its own MiXCR run on the multiplex PCR reads, TCRdb lists one record per CDR3 protein. The data contain over 450,000 distinct CDR3 sequences, over 13% of them seen just once; the ten biggest clones take up roughly 9.8%. This sequence was found in a woman aged 30 to 39 with Graves' ophthalmopathy. The V and J genes are TRBV5-1 and TRBJ2-5; TRBD1 matches 7 bases. Sequencing was carried out using blood. For the CDR3, the DNA is TGCGCCAGCAGCCGCGCGACAGGGACCCAAGAGACCCAGTACTTC. This gives the protein CASSRATGTQETQYF.